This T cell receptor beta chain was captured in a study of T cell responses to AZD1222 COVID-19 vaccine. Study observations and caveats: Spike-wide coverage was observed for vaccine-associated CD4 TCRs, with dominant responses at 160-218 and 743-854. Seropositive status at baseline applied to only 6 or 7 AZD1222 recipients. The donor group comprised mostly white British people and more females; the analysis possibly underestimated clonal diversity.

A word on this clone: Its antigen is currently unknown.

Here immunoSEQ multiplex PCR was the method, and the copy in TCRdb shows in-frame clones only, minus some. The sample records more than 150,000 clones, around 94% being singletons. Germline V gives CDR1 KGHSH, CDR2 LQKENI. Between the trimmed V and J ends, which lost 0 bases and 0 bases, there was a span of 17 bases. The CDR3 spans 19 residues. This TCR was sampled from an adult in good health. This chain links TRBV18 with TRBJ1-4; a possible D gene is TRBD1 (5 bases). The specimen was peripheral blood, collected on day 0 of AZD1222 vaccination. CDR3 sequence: CASSPPWDGWDSTNEKLFF. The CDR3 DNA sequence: TGTGCCAGCTCACCACCGTGGGACGGATGGGATTCAACTAATGAAAAACTGTTTTTT.